This T cell receptor beta chain was observed in a study of T cells after posttransplantation cyclophosphamide (dated by TCRdb to 2016 to 2017). With respect to the entire study: The study tracked T cell repertoire reconstitution by TRB sequencing after myeloablative bone marrow transplantation using posttransplantation cyclophosphamide as GVHD prophylaxis. Antigen receptor sequencing was done on samples from over 30 PTCy-treated patients and from 15 to 20 related bone marrow donors of those patients. Blood from all 35 or so PTCy patients with 1-year posttransplant specimens was subjected to TRB sequencing. In 3 patients, up to about 3 additional blood samples taken between 2 and 5.2 years after transplant also underwent TRB sequencing, as did pretransplant blood from a handful of patients. Because TRA and TRB clonality correlated tightly in roughly nine samples, the subsequent TCR analyses were limited to TRB only. Public TRB sequences were queried against a database of over 3,600 sequences associated with responses to pathogens, tumor antigens, self-antigens and alloantigens.

Study-level results and caveats: Across the approximately 47 patients, TRB clonality was highly associated with recipient CMV seropositivity and CMV reactivation, and diversity with PTCy was similar to that in the CNI/methotrexate controls. At 1-2 months, donor-recipient similarity was low but rose over the first year, and the later blood repertoires were often dominated by donor CD8+ memory clones. The TRB repertoires of T cells infiltrating skin or the GI tract showed only limited overlap with the TRB repertoires found in blood.

This specimen's treatment or condition label, interpreted: high-dose cyclophosphamide on days +3 and +4 as single-agent GVHD prophylaxis. Patients in the PTCy group got busulfan and fludarabine conditioning, a marrow graft from a related or unrelated donor, and cyclophosphamide on days +3 and +4. The PTCy-treated patients were drawn from a prospective, multi-institutional clinical trial. Mononuclear cells from peripheral blood and bone marrow were separated by Ficoll-Hypaque density centrifugation and then cryopreserved. The CDR3 runs 12 residues from the cysteine to the phenylalanine. Only the CDR3 DNA stays, 36 bases, in frame from base 1. The germline V gene gives CDR1 as SNHLY and CDR2 as FYNNEI. About this clone: Its antigen is currently not known. The record has no base qualities; no much larger clone is one base away.

Genomic DNA was used for TRB sequencing, which was performed with the immunoSEQ assay at survey resolution or with the hsTCRB kit. In the original analysis: The immunoSEQ software was used for initial read processing, and the LymphoSeq R package was used for repertoire analyses. Clonality was computed as 1 minus normalized Shannon entropy; Gini coefficient was also calculated for each TRB dataset. Phenotypes of unsorted samples were inferred by mapping TRB sequences from sorted subsets of the recipient or donor onto unsorted samples of the same recipient. TCRdb carries this immuneACCESS record with in-frame sequences only. Its versions omit some clonotypes, under half of them owing to an unresolved V gene in the studies checked, with the rest unexplained. D and trimming were read from the DNA, whereas the V and J calls and clone size are those reported in that table. The sample profile shows 20,000 to 25,000 clones; about 90% of them were found once. The top ten clones comprise 9.5% to 13% of the sample.

The rearranged segments are TRBV2 and TRBJ1-1; TRBD1 is possibly the D segment (5 matching bases). Sequencing used PBMCs, obtained after allogeneic stem cell transplant with posttransplant cyclophosphamide. This TCR came from a female patient in her 30s who received an allogeneic stem cell transplant from an unrelated donor, was CMV-positive, and had no GVHD. The graft donor may be the source of some T cells after a transplant. The bases are TGTCTCAGCCTTGGAGGGGACACTGAAGCTTTCTTT. Its translation reads: CLSLGGDTEAFF.